The 19 T cell receptor beta chains below come from one sample, sequenced in a study of T cells after yellow fever vaccination. One entry per CDR3 protein, called by TCRdb with MiXCR from the 5' RACE reads. The sample consists of some 200,000 distinct CDR3 sequences, approximately 3% of them appearing once. The source material was CD4+ T cells sorted from PBMCs, sampled 10 days after the yellow fever booster vaccination. These receptors were taken from a man between 18 and 35 years old who received the YFV17D yellow fever vaccine.

In its sample, this clonotype was seen many times. This rearrangement joins TRBV24-1 to TRBJ2-1, with TRBD2 matching over 11 bases. CDR1 and CDR2 (germline): KGHDR, SFDVKD. Trimming at V came to 3 bases and at J to 7 bases, leaving 7 bases not matched to a gene. The CDR3 extends over 16 amino acids. As DNA, the CDR3 is TGTGCCACCAGTGATGGGCTAGCGGGGGGTCGGAATGAGCAGTTCTTC. Translated: CATSDGLAGGRNEQFF.

The J gene is TRBJ2-3, the V gene TRBV7-2; TRBD2 aligns across 13 bases. Germline CDR1 SGHTA, CDR2 FQGNSA. V lost 5 bases, J lost 8 bases, and 13 bases stayed unmatched. The CDR3 has 17 amino acids. The CDR3 protein is CASSRGLAGLSRVTQYF. In nucleotides, the CDR3 is TGTGCCAGCAGCCGGGGACTAGCGGGGCTGAGCAGGGTTACGCAGTATTTT.

CDR3 DNA sequence: TGTGCCAGCAGCATAACGTATTATAGCAATCAGCCCCAGCATTTT. Encoded protein: CASSITYYSNQPQHF. This rearrangement joins TRBV7-2 to TRBJ1-5; D ambiguous. The length of the CDR3 is 15 residues. V lost 5 bases and J 0 bases, leaving 11 bases between the germline ends. Per the germline V gene, CDR1 is SGHTA and CDR2 is FQGNSA. The whole variable domain, remainder taken from reference TRBV7-2 and TRBJ1-5, is GAGVSQSPSNKVTEKGKDVELRCDPISGHTALYWYRQSLGQGLEFLIYFQGNSAPDKSGLPSDRFSAERTGGSVSTLTIQRTQQEDSAVYLCASSITYYSNQPQHFGDGTRLSIL.

This clonotype was observed at least ten times. J is TRBJ2-5 and V is TRBV29-1; perhaps TRBD1 as D (6 bases). Germline loops: CDR1 SQVTM, CDR2 ANQGSEA. V was clipped by 3 bases and J by 2 bases, with 10 bases between them. The CDR3 runs 13 residues. The CDR3 region has the DNA TGCAGCGTTGAGGCAGGGGCGCAAGAGACCCAGTACTTC. Translation: CSVEAGAQETQYF.

This clonotype occurred many times. The chain couples TRBV12-3 or TRBV12-4 to TRBJ2-5; TRBD1 aligns across 8 bases. This CDR3 has 14 amino acids. Trimming took 4 bases from V and 5 from J; bases not matched to a gene: 6. For the CDR3, the DNA is TGTGCCAGCAGTTCACTCGACAGGGGTGAGACCCAGTACTTC. Amino acid sequence: CASSSLDRGETQYF.

J is TRBJ2-5 and V is TRBV10-2, with D maybe TRBD1 (5 bases). V was shortened by 7 bases and J by 1 base, with 13 bases between the two germline ends. Germline values: CDR1 WSHSY, CDR2 SAAADI. The CDR3 length is 14 residues. The CDR3 reads CASKPGHSQETQYF. The CDR3 DNA reads as TGCGCCAGCAAACCTGGACACAGCCAAGAGACCCAGTACTTC.

This clonotype appeared many times. The chain joins TRBV6-6 to TRBJ1-4; 9 bases align to TRBD1. J was trimmed by 8 bases and V by 2 bases; bases with no gene match: 0. Germline values: CDR1 MNHNY, CDR2 SVGAGI (reference sequence). This CDR3 has 13 residues. The CDR3, as DNA: TGTGCCAGCAGTTACGGGACAGGGGAAAAACTGTTTTTT. Translation gives CASSYGTGEKLFF.

This clonotype has at least ten counts. V usage is TRBV4-3 and J usage is TRBJ1-2; 8 bases are a match to TRBD1. The CDR3 loop spans 13 amino acids. J gave up 6 bases and V 5 bases, and 5 bases lay outside the gene matches. Germline V gene lookup returns CDR1 LGHNA and CDR2 YSLEER. CDR3 sequence reads: CASSSRTGNGYTF. The CDR3 DNA reads as TGCGCCAGCAGCTCCCGGACAGGGAATGGCTACACCTTC.

This clonotype has a count of ten or more. The V gene is TRBV6-5, the J gene TRBJ2-3; D remains unclear. There are 14 residues in the CDR3. The V gene's germline CDR1 is MNHEY and CDR2 SVGAGI. Trimming removed 3 bases at V and 6 bases at J, with 13 bases between. The CDR3, as DNA: TGTGCCAGCAGTTATGACTCGGTAGGCGATACGCAGTATTTT. Translated, it gives CASSYDSVGDTQYF.

The rearrangement links TRBV20-1 to TRBJ1-4; TRBD1 agrees at 7 bases. The CDR3 has 14 amino acids. V lost 0 bases, J lost 8 bases, and 6 bases stayed unmatched. Germline CDR1 DFQATT, CDR2 SNEGSKA (reference sequence). CDR3 loop: CSARDQGVGEKLFF. The DNA of the CDR3 is TGCAGTGCTAGAGATCAGGGGGTAGGGGAAAAACTGTTTTTT.

This clonotype was detected many times. The chain carries TRBV29-1 and TRBJ1-1, with 9 bases fitting TRBD1. The junction had 7 bases not matched to a gene; V was cut back by 4 bases and J by 4 bases. The germline V gene encodes CDR1 SQVTM and CDR2 ANQGSEA. The length of the CDR3 is 14 residues. CDR3 sequence reads: CSVGPGQGLTEAFF. The CDR3, as DNA: TGCAGCGTTGGACCGGGACAGGGACTCACTGAAGCTTTCTTT.

This clonotype was recorded many times. The chain has TRBV5-1 and TRBJ1-2; D is unresolved. Germline values: CDR1 SGHRS, CDR2 YFSETQ. CDR3 length equals 14 residues. V was shortened by 2 bases and J by 4 bases, with 12 bases between the two germline ends. The CDR3 nucleotides read TGCGCCAGCAGCTTAATGACTGTATCCTATGGCTACACCTTC. Translation: CASSLMTVSYGYTF.

The rearrangement uses TRBV18 and TRBJ1-2; D not resolved. The germline V gene has CDR1 KGHSH and CDR2 LQKENI. V was pared by 6 bases and J by 0 bases, with 14 bases between. CDR3 size: 15 residues. CDR3 in DNA: TGTGCCAGCTCCAGCACCCCCCAAGCTAACTATGGCTACACCTTC. The encoded protein is CASSSTPQANYGYTF.

A few counts support this clonotype. This chain links TRBV6-4 with TRBJ2-2; D gene unclear. Germline CDR1 is MRHNA and CDR2 is SNTAGT. The CDR3 is made up of 15 amino acids. V was shortened by 2 bases and J by 3 bases, with 10 bases between the two germline ends. CDR3 sequence (DNA): TGTGCCAGCAGTGACCAGCCAGGCCACACCGGGGAGCTGTTTTTT. Amino acid sequence: CASSDQPGHTGELFF.

This clonotype was picked up many times. This chain links TRBV29-1 with TRBJ2-5, with a weak D call TRBD1 (5 bases). The CDR3 consists of 12 residues. The germline V gene encodes CDR1 SQVTM and CDR2 ANQGSEA. V gave up 4 bases and J gave up 5 bases, with 11 bases separating them. The CDR3 DNA sequence: TGCAGCGTTGTAGAGACAGTCGAGACCCAGTACTTC. Amino acids: CSVVETVETQYF.

This clonotype came up a few times. The chain joins TRBV6-1 to TRBJ2-7, with 10 positions matching TRBD1. The V and J ends lost 6 bases and 1 base, in that order; junction bases with no gene match: 12. The germline V gene has CDR1 MNHNS and CDR2 SASEGT. The CDR3 has 17 amino acids. CDR3 residues: CASSRHLGQGYSYEQYF. CDR3 nucleotides: TGTGCCAGCAGCCGTCATCTGGGACAGGGGTATTCCTACGAGCAGTACTTC.

V usage is TRBV6-5 and J usage is TRBJ2-6; 7 bases map to TRBD1. Losses at the gene ends were 0 bases for V and 2 bases for J; bases not matched to a gene: 1. From germline, CDR1 is MNHEY and CDR2 SVGAGI. This CDR3 spans 16 amino acids. CDR3 nucleotides: TGTGCCAGCAGTTACTCCGGGACAGCTGGGGCCAACGTCCTGACTTTC. Protein sequence: CASSYSGTAGANVLTF.

This clonotype has at least ten counts. This chain joins TRBV7-2 and TRBJ1-2; D is perhaps TRBD1 (6 bases). Trimming cost V 5 bases and J 4 bases, with 17 bases left between them. There are 15 residues in the CDR3. Germline V CDR1 and CDR2: SGHTA, FQGNSA. The CDR3 reads CASSRGGALGYGYTF. The CDR3, as DNA: TGTGCCAGCAGCAGGGGGGGGGCGCTTGGCTATGGCTACACCTTC.

This clonotype was detected only a few times. This rearrangement joins TRBV21-1 to TRBJ1-6; the D call in the table, TRBD1, was not verified against the DNA. TRBV21-1 is a documented pseudogene. This CDR3 is 14 amino acids long. CDR3 in DNA: TGTGCCAGCAGCCACGAACGGGAAGGGCTACCCCTCCACTTT. It is translated as CASSHEREGLPLHF.